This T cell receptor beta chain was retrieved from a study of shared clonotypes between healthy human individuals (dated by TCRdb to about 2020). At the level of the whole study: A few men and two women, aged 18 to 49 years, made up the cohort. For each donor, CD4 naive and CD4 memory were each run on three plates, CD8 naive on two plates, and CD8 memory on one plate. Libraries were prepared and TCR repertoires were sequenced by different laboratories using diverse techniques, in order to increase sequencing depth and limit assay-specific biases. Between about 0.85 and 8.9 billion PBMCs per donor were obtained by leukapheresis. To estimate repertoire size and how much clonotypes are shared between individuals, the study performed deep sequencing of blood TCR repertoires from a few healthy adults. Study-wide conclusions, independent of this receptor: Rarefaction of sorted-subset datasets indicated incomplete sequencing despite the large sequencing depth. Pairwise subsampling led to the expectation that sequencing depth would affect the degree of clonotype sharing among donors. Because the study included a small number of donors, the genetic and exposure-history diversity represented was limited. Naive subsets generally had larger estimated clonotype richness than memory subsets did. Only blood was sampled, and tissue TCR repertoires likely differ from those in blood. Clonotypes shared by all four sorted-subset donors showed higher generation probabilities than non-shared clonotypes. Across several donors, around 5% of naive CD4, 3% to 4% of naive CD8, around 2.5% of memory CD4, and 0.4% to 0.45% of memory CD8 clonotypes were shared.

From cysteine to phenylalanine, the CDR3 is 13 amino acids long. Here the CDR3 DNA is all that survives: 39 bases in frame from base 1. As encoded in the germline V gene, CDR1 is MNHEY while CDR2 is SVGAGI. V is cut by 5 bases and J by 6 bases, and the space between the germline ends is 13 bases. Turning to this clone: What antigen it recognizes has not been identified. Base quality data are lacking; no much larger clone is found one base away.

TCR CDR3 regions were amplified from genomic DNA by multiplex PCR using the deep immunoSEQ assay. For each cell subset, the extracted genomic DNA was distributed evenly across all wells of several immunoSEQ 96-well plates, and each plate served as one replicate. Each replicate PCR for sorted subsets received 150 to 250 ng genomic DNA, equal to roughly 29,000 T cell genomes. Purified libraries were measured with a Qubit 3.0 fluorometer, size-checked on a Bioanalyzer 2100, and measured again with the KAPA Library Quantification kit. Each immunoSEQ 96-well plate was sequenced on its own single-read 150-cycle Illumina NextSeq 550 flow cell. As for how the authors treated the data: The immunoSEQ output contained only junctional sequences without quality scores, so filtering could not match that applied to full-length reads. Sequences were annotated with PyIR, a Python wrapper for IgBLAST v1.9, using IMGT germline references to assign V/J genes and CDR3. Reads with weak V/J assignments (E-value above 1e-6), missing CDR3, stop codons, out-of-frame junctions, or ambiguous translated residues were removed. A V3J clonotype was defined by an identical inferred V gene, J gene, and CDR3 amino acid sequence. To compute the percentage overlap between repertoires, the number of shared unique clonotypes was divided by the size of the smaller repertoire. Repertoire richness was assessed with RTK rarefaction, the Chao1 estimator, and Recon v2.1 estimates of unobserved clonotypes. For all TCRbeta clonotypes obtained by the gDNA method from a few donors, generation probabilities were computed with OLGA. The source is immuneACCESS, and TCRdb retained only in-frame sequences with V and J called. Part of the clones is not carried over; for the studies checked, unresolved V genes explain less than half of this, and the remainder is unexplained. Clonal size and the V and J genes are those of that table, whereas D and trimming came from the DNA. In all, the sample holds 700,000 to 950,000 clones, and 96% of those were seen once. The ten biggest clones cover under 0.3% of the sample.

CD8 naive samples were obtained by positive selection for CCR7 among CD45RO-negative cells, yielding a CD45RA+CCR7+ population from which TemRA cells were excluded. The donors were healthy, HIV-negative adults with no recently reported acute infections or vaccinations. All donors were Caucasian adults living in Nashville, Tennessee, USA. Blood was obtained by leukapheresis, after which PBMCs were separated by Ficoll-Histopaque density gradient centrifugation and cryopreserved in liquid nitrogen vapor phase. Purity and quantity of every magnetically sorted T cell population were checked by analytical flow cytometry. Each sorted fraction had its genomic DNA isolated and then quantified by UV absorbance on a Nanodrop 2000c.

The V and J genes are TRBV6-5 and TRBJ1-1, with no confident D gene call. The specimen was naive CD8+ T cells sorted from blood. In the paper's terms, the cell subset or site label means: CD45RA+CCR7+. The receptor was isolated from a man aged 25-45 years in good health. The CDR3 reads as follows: CASSQGSPAEAFF. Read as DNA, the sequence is TGTGCCAGCAGTCAAGGGAGCCCGGCTGAAGCTTTCTTT.